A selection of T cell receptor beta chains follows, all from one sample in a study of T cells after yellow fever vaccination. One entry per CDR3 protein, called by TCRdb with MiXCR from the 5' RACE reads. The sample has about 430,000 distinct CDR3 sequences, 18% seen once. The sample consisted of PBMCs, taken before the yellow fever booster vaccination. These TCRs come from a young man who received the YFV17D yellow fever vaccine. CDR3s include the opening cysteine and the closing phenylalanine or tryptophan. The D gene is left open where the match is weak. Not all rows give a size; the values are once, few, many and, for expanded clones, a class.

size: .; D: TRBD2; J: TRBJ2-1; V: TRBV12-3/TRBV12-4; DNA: TGTGCCAGCAGCTCCCGCCTAGCGGGGGGCAATGAGCAGTTCTTC; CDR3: CASSSRLAGGNEQFF
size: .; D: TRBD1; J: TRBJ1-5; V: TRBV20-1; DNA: TGCAGTGCTGGCTGGGACAGTAGTTTCGATCAGCCCCAGCATTTT; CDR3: CSAGWDSSFDQPQHF
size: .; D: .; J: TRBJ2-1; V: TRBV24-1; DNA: TGTGCCACCAGTGACCCACAGGTAGGAAATGAGCAGTTCTTC; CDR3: CATSDPQVGNEQFF
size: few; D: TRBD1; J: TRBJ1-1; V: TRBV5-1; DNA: TGCGCCAGCAGCTTGGTTCCCGGGACAGGGGGCGTAGCTTTCTTT; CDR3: CASSLVPGTGGVAFF
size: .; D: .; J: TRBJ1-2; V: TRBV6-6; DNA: TGTGCCAGCAGTCAGACAGGAGAGGATGGCTACACCTTC; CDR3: CASSQTGEDGYTF
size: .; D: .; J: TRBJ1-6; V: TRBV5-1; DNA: TGCGCCAGCAGCTTGGCCACGGCAGCCAATTCACCCCTCCACTTT; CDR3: CASSLATAANSPLHF
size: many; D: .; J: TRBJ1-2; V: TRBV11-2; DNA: TGTGCCAGCAGCGCAGGAGTGAATCGGGGCTACACCTTC; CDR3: CASSAGVNRGYTF
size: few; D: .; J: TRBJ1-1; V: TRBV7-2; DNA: TGTGCCAGCAGCCCCGGTTTAGGACCCCTGAACACTGAAGCTTTCTTT; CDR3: CASSPGLGPLNTEAFF
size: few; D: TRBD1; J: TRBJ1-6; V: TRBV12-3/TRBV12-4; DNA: TGTGCCAGCAGGGGGACAGGGGATTCACCCCTCCACTTT; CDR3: CASRGTGDSPLHF
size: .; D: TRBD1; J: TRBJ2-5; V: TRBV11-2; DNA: TGTGCCAGCAGCTCCGTCCCGACAGGGTGGGGATTAGAGACCCAGTACTTC; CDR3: CASSSVPTGWGLETQYF
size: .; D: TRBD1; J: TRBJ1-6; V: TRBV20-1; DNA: TGCAGTGCTAGGCGGGGACAGGGCAATTCACCCCTCCACTTT; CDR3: CSARRGQGNSPLHF
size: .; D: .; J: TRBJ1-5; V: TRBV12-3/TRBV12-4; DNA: TGTGCCAGCAGGATGACAGGCGGGAATCAGCCCCAGCATTTT; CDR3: CASRMTGGNQPQHF
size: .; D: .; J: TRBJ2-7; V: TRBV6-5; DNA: TGTGCCAGCAGTTACTCCCTGGCCGGGTCTTACGAGCAGTACTTC; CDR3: CASSYSLAGSYEQYF
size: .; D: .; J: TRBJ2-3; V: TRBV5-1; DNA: TGCGCCAGCACTATAGACACAGATACGCAGTATTTT; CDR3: CASTIDTDTQYF
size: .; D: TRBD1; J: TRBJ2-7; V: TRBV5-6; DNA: TGTGCCAGCAGCCCCGGGACAGGGTTTACCTACGAGCAGTACTTC; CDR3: CASSPGTGFTYEQYF
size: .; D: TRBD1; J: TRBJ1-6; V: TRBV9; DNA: TGTGCCAGCAGCGAACGGGACAGGCTTAATTCACCCCTCCACTTT; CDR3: CASSERDRLNSPLHF
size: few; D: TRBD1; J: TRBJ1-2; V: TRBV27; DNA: TGTGCCAGCAGTGTGTACAGGGGTTATGAGGAAGGCTACACCTTC; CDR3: CASSVYRGYEEGYTF
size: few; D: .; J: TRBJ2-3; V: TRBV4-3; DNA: TGCGCCAGCAGCCAAGAGGGCAGGTGGTCAGATACGCAGTATTTT; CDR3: CASSQEGRWSDTQYF
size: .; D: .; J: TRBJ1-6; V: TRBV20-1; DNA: TGCAGTGTCCCGATTTCGGGGGTGGGTTCACCCCTCCACTTT; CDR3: CSVPISGVGSPLHF
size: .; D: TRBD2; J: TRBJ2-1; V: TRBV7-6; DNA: TGTGCCAGCAGCTTAGGACTAGCGGGGGTCGGAGAGCAGTTCTTC; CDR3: CASSLGLAGVGEQFF
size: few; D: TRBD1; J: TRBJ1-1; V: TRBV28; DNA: TGTGCCAGCAGTCACCGGGACAGGGAAACTTTCTTT; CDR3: CASSHRDRETFF
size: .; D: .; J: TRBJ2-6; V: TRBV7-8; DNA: TGTGCCAGCAGCGTTCAGGGGAACTCTGGGGCCAACGTCCTGACTTTC; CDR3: CASSVQGNSGANVLTF
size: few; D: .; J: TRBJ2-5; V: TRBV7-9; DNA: TGTGCCAGCAGCTTAGCGGGCGTCCAGGGTCTCCCCTACTTC; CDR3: CASSLAGVQGLPYF
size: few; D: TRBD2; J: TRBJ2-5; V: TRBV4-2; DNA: TGTGCCAGCAGCCAAGAAGAGGGACTAATAGAGACCCAGTACTTC; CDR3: CASSQEEGLIETQYF
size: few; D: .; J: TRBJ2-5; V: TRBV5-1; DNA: TGCGCCAGCAGCTTGGCCACACAGCGATTAGAAGAGACCCAGTACTTC; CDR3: CASSLATQRLEETQYF
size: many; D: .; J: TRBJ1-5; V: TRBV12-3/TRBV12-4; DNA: TGTGCCAGCAGTTTAGGCGCGGGCAATCAGCCCCAGCATTTT; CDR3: CASSLGAGNQPQHF
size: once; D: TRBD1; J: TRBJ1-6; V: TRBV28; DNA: TGTGCCAGCAGTTACTGGACAGGGGAGAATTCACCCCTCCACTTT; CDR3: CASSYWTGENSPLHF
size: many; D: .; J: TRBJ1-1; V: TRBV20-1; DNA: TGCAGTGCTGGGGACACTGAAGCTTTCTTT; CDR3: CSAGDTEAFF
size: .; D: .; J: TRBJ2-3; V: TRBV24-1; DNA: TGTGCCACCAGTGAAGCCGCTAGCACAGATACGCAGTATTTT; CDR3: CATSEAASTDTQYF
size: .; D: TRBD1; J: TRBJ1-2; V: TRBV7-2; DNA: TGTGCCAGCAGCTTTAAACAGGGGAGGTATGGCTACACCTTC; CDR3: CASSFKQGRYGYTF
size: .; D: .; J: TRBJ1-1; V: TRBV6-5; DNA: TGTGCCAGCAGTTACTCGACCAGGTCCAACACTGAAGCTTTCTTT; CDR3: CASSYSTRSNTEAFF
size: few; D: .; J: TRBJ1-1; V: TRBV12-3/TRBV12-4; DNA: TGTGCCAGCAGTTTGCGGGACCCTACCCGGGGAGCTTTCTTT; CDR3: CASSLRDPTRGAFF
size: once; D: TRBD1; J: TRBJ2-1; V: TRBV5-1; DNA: TGCGCCAGCAATTCCGGGACAGGGGCCTACAATGAGCAGTTCTTC; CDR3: CASNSGTGAYNEQFF
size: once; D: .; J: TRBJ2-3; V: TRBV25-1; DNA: TGTGCCAGCAGTGACCCGGGTGAAGATACGCAGTATTTT; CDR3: CASSDPGEDTQYF
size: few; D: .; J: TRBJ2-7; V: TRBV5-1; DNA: TGCGCCAGCAGCCACGGACCGCAACCTAGGGGAGCCTACGAGCAGTACTTC; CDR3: CASSHGPQPRGAYEQYF
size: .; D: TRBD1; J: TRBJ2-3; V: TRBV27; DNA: TGTGCCAGCAGCCTCGGGACAGGGGCCCCGCGGACGCAGTATTTT; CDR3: CASSLGTGAPRTQYF
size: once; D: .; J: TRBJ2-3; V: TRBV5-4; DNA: TGTGCCAGCGGCGTCCGGGCAACAGATACGCAGTATTTT; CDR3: CASGVRATDTQYF
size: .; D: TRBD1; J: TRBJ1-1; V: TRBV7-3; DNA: TGTGCCAGCAGCCAGGGGGGGATAGACACTGAAGCTTTCTTT; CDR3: CASSQGGIDTEAFF
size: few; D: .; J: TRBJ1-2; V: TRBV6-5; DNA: TGTGCCAGCAGTTTGGGTCACCGCTATGGCTACACCTTC; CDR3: CASSLGHRYGYTF
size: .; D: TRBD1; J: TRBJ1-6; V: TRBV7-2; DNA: TGTGCCAGCAGCATCGGACAGGTAGAGACCTCACCCCTCCACTTT; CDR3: CASSIGQVETSPLHF
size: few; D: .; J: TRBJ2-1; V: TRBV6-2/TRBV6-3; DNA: TGTGCCAGCAGTTACCGGCCCTCGGGGGTCTATGAGCAGTTCTTC; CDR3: CASSYRPSGVYEQFF
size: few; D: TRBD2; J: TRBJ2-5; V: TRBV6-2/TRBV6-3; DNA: TGTGCCAGCAGTTACTTCGCTGCGGGGGTAAGAGGAGAGACCCAGTACTTC; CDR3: CASSYFAAGVRGETQYF
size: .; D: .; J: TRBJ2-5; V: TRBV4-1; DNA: TGCGCCAGCAGCCAAAACCAAGAGACCCAGTACTTC; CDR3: CASSQNQETQYF
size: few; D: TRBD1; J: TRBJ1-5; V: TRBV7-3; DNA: TGTGCCAGCAGCTCCCCTTGGGGACAGGGTGTTATTAAGCCCCAGCATTTT; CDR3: CASSSPWGQGVIKPQHF
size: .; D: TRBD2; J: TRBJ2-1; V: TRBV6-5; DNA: TGTGCCAGCACCAGTAGCGGGGGGGCCAACAATGAGCAGTTCTTC; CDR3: CASTSSGGANNEQFF
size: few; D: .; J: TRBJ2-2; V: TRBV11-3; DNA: TGTGCCAGCAGCAGCCAGTCTGCTACCGGGGAGCTGTTTTTT; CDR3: CASSSQSATGELFF
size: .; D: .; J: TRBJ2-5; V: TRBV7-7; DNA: TGTGCTAGCAGCTTAGGGCGAGCGGGTCAAGAGACCCAGTACTTC; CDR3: CASSLGRAGQETQYF
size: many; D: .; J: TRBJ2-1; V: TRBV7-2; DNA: TGTGCCAGCAGCTTAGTCGAATGGGGTCGGAATGAGCAGTTCTTC; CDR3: CASSLVEWGRNEQFF
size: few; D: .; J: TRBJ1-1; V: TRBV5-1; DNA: TGCGCCAGCAGCTTGGTCGGTGAGGGTGAAGCTTTCTTT; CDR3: CASSLVGEGEAFF
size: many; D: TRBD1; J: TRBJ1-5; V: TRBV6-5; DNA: TGTGCCAGCAGCTTACAGGGGGCCCATCAGCCCCAGCATTTT; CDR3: CASSLQGAHQPQHF
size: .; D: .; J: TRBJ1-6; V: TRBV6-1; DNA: TGTGCCAGCAGCGCCGACTGGGGGATTAATTCACCCCTCCACTTT; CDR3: CASSADWGINSPLHF